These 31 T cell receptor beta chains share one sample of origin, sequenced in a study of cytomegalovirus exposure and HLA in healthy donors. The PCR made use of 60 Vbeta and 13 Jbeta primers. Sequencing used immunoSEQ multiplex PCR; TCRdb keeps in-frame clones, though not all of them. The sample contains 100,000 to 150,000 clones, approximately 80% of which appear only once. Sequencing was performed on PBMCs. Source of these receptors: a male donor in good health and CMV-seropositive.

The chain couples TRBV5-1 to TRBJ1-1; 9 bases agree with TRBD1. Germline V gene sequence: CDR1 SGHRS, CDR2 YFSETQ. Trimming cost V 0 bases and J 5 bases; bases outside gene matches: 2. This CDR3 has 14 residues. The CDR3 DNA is TGCGCCAGCAGCTTGGCGACAGGGGGGACTGAAGCTTTCTTT. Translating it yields CASSLATGGTEAFF.

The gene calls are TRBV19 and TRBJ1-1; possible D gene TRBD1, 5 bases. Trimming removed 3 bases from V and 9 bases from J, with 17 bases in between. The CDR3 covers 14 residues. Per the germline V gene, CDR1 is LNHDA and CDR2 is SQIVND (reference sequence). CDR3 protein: CASSIPGKGFKAFF. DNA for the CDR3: TGTGCCAGTAGTATCCCAGGGAAAGGGTTTAAAGCTTTCTTT.

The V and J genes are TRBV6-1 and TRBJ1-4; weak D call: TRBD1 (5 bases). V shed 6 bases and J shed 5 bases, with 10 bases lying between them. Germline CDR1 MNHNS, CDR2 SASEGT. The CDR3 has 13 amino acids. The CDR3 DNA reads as TGTGCCAGCAGGGGGGACTTAAATGAAAAACTGTTTTTT. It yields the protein CASRGDLNEKLFF.

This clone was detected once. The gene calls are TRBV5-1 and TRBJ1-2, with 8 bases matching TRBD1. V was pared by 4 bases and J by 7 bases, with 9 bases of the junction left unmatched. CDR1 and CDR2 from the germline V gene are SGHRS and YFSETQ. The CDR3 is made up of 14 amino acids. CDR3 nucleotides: TGCGCCAGCAGCACGGACAGGGCCATAAGTGGCTACACCTTC. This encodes CASSTDRAISGYTF.

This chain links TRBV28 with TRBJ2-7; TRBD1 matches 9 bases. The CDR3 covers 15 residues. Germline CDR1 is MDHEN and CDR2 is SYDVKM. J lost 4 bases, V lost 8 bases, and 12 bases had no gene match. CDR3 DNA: TGTGCCAGCCGTCACCCGGGACAGGGTGCGTACGAGCAGTACTTC. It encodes CASRHPGQGAYEQYF.

The CDR3 DNA reads as TGCGCCAGCAGCGAAAGGACAGGGGCTACCTACGAGCAGTACTTC. It is translated as CASSERTGATYEQYF. This chain uses TRBV5-1 with TRBJ2-7, with 9 bases fitting TRBD1. After removal of 4 bases from V and 2 bases from J, the junction contained 7 bases not matched to a gene. From germline, CDR1 is SGHRS and CDR2 YFSETQ. The CDR3 spans 15 residues. The full variable domain, completed using reference TRBV5-1 and TRBJ2-7, is KAGVTQTPRYLIKTRGQQVTLSCSPISGHRSVSWYQQTPGQGLQFLFEYFSETQRNKGNFPGRFSGRQFSNSRSEMNVSTLELGDSALYLCASSERTGATYEQYFGPGTRLTVT.

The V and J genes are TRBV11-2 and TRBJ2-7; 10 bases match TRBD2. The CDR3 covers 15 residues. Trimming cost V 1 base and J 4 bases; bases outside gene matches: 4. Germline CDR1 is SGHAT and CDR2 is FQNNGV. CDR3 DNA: TGTGCCAGCAGCTTAGTTCCTAGCGGGAGATACGAGCAGTACTTC. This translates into CASSLVPSGRYEQYF.

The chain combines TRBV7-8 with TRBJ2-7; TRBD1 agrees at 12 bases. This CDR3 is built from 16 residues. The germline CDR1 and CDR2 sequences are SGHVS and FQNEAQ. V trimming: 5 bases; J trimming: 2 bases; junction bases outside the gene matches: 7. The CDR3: CASSPGTGGLAYEQYF. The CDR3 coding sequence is TGTGCCAGCAGCCCGGGGACAGGGGGCTTAGCCTACGAGCAGTACTTC.

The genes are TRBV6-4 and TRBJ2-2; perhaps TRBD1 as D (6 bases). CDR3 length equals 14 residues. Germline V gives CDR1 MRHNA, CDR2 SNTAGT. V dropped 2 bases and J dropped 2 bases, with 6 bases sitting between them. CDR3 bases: TGTGCCAGCAGTGACGGGACAAACACCGGGGAGCTGTTTTTT. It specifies CASSDGTNTGELFF.

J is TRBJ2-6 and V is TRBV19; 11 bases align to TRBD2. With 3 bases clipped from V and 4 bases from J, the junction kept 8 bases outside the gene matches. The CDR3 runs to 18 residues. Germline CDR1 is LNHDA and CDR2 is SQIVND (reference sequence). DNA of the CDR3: TGTGCCAGTAGTATCTCTTTAGCGGGAGGGGCCGGGGCCAACGTCCTGACTTTC. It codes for CASSISLAGGAGANVLTF.

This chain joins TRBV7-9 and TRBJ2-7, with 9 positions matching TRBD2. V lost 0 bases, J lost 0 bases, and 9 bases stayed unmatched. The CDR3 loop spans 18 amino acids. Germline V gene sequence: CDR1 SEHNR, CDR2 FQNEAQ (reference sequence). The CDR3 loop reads CASSLAPGLAESSYEQYF. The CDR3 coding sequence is TGTGCCAGCAGCTTAGCCCCGGGACTAGCTGAGAGCTCCTACGAGCAGTACTTC.

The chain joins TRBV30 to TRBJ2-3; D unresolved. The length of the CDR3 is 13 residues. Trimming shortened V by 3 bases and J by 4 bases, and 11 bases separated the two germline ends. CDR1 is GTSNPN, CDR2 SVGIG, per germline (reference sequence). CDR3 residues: CAWSRRNADTQYF. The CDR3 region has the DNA TGTGCCTGGAGCCGGAGAAACGCAGATACGCAGTATTTT.

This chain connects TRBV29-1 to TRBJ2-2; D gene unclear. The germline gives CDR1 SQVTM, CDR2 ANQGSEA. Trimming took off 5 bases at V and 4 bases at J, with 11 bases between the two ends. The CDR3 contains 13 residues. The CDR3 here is CSVMQAFTGELFF. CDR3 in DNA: TGCAGCGTTATGCAGGCGTTCACCGGGGAGCTGTTTTTT.

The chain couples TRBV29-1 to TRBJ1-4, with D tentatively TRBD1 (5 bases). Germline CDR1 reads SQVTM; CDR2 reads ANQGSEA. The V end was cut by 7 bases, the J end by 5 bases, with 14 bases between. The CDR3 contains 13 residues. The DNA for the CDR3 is TGCAGCGCCCTACAGGACGGGAATGAAAAACTGTTTTTT. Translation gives CSALQDGNEKLFF.

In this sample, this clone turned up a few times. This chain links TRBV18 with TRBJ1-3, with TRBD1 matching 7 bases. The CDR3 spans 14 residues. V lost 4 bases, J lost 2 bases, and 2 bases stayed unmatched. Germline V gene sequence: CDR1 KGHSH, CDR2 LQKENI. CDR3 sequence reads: CASSQDRAGNTIYF. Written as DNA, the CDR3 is TGTGCCAGCTCACAAGACAGGGCTGGAAACACCATATATTTT.

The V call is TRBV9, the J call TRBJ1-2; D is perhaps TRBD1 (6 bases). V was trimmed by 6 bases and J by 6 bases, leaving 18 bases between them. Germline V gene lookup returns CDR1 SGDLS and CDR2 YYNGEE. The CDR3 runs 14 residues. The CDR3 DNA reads TGTGCCAGCAACTCTCTCCGGGGGGGCCATGGCTACACCTTC. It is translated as CASNSLRGGHGYTF. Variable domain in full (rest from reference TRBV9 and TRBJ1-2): DSGVTQTPKHLITATGQRVTLRCSPRSGDLSVYWYQQSLDQGLQFLIQYYNGEERAKGNILERFSAQQFPDLHSELNLSSLELGDSALYFCASNSLRGGHGYTFGSGTRLTVV.

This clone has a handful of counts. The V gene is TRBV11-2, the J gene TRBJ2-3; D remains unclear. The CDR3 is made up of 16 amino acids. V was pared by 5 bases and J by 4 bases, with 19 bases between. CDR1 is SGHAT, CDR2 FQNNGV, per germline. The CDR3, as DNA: TGTGCCAGCAGCCTTATGTACTGGAGCAGCCCAGATACGCAGTATTTT. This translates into CASSLMYWSSPDTQYF.

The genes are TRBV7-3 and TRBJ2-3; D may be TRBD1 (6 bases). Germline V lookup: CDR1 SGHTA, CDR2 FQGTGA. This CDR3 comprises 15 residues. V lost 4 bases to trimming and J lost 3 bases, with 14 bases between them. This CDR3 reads CASSSPGTGTDTQYF. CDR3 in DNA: TGTGCCAGCAGCTCCCCCGGAACAGGGACAGATACGCAGTATTTT.

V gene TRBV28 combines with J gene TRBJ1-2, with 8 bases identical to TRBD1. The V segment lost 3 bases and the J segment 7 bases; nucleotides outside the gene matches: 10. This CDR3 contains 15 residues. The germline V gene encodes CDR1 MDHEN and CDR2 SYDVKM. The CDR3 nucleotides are TGTGCCAGCAGTTTTCGGGACAGGTTCTCTAGTGGCTACACCTTC. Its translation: CASSFRDRFSSGYTF.

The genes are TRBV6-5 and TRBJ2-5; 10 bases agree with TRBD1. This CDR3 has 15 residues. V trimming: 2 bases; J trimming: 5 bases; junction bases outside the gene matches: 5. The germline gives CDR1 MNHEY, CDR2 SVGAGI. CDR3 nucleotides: TGTGCCAGCAGTTACCCGACAGGGGGCGCGGAGACCCAGTACTTC. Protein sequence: CASSYPTGGAETQYF.

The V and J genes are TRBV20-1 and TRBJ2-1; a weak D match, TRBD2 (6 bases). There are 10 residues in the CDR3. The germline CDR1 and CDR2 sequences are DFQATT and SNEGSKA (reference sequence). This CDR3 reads CGVSGTQQFF. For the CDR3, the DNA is TGCGGGGTCTCCGGGACTCAGCAGTTCTTC.

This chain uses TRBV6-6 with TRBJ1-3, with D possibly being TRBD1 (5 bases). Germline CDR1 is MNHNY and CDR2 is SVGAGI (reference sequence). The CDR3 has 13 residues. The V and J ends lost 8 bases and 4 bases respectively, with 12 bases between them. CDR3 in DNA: TGTGCCAGCGCCCAGGGTGAAGGAAACACCATATATTTT. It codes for CASAQGEGNTIYF.

The DNA of the CDR3 is TGCGCCAGCAGCTTGACAGGGACAGGAAACTATGGCTACACCTTC. Protein: CASSLTGTGNYGYTF. This rearrangement joins TRBV5-1 to TRBJ1-2; 8 bases fit TRBD1. CDR1 SGHRS and CDR2 YFSETQ come from the germline V gene. This CDR3 region has 15 residues. V shed 1 base, J shed 2 bases, and the junction held 4 bases outside the gene matches.

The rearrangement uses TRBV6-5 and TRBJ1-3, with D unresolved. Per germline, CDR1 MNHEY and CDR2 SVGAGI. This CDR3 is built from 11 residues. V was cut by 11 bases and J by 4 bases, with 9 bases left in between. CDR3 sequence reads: CASQVGNTIYF. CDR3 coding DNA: TGTGCCTCGCAGGTCGGAAACACCATATATTTT.

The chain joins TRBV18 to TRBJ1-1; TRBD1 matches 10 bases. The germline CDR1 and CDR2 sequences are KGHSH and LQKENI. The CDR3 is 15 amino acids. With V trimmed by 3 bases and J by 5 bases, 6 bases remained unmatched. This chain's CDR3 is CASSPQGQGRTEAFF. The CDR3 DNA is TGTGCCAGCTCACCGCAGGGACAGGGGAGAACTGAAGCTTTCTTT.

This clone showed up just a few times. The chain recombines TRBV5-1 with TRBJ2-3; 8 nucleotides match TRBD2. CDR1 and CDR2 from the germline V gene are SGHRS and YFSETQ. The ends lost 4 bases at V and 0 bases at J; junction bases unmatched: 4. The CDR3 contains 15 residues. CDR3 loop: CASSLSGVSTDTQYF. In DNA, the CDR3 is TGCGCCAGCAGCCTTAGCGGGGTGAGCACAGATACGCAGTATTTT.

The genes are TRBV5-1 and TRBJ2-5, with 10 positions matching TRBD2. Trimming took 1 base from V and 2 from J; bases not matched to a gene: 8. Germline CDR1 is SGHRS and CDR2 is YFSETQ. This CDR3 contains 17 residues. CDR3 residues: CASSLSGQRGGQETQYF. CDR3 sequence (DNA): TGCGCCAGCAGCTTGAGTGGCCAGCGGGGGGGTCAAGAGACCCAGTACTTC.

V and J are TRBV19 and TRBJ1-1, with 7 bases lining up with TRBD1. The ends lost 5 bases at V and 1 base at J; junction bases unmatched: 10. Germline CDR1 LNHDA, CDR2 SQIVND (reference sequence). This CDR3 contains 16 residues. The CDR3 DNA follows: TGTGCCAGTAGTTCCCGCCCCGGGACAGAGAACACTGAAGCTTTCTTT. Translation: CASSSRPGTENTEAFF.

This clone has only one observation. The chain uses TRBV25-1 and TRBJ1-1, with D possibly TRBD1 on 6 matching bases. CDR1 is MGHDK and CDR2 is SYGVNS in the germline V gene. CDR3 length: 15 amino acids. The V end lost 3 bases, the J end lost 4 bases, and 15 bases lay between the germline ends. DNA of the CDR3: TGTGCCAGCAGTGACCCAACCAGGGGCTCCACTGAAGCTTTCTTT. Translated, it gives CASSDPTRGSTEAFF.

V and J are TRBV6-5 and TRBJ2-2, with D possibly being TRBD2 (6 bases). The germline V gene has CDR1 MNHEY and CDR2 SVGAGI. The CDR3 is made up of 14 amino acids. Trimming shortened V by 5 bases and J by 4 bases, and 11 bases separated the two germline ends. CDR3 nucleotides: TGTGCCAGCAGTCCGCGGGGTAGCACCGGGGAGCTGTTTTTT. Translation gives CASSPRGSTGELFF.

CDR3 loop: CASSLTGGGNQPQHF. CDR3 DNA sequence: TGTGCCAGCAGCTTAACTGGGGGCGGCAATCAGCCCCAGCATTTT. The gene calls are TRBV7-9 and TRBJ1-5, with D tentatively TRBD1 (6 bases). V gave up 2 bases and J gave up 2 bases, with 10 bases separating them. CDR3 size: 15 residues. Germline V gene sequence: CDR1 SEHNR, CDR2 FQNEAQ (reference sequence).